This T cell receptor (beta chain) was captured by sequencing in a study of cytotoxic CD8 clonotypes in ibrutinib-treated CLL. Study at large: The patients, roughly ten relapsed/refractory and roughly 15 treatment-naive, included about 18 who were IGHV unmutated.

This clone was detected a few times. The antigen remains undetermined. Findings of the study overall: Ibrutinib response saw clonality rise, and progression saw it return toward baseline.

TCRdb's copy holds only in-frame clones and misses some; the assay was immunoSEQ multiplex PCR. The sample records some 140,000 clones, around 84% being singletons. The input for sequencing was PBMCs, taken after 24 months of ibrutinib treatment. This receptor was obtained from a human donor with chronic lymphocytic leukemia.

The CDR3, as DNA: TGTGCCAGCAGTCTCCGGAGGCTCACCTATAATTCACCCCTCCACTTT. Its translation is CASSLRRLTYNSPLHF. The genes are TRBV27 and TRBJ1-6; D remains unclear. V was trimmed by 5 bases and J by 2 bases, leaving 13 bases between them. The CDR3 spans 16 residues. Per germline, CDR1 MNHEY and CDR2 SMNVEV (reference sequence).